The 25 T cell receptor beta chains below were found in one sample sequenced in a study of cytomegalovirus exposure and HLA in healthy donors. Use of 60 Vbeta and 13 Jbeta primers characterized the PCR. Clones were read by immunoSEQ multiplex PCR, and TCRdb kept only the in-frame ones, dropping some. The sample has 95,000 to 150,000 clones; 70% to 80% are singletons. The sequencing input was PBMCs. These receptors were taken from a man in his forties in good health and CMV-seronegative.

This rearrangement joins TRBV13 to TRBJ1-1; the D gene is possibly TRBD1 (5 bases). Germline assignment: CDR1 PRHDT and CDR2 FYEKMQ (reference sequence). The CDR3 has 13 residues. Trimming cost V 0 bases and J 11 bases, with 13 bases left between them. In DNA form, the CDR3 reads TGTGCCAGCAGCTTAGGGTCGGACAAGGCGGCTTTCTTT. It translates to CASSLGSDKAAFF.

In this sample, this clone turned up a few times. This chain links TRBV7-2 with TRBJ1-1, with 7 bases identical to TRBD1. With V trimmed by 4 bases and J by 3 bases, 8 bases remained unmatched. Germline V gene lookup returns CDR1 SGHTA and CDR2 FQGNSA. The CDR3 is made up of 15 amino acids. CDR3 DNA sequence: TGTGCCAGCAGCTCACAGACAGGGCACCACACTGAAGCTTTCTTT. Translated: CASSSQTGHHTEAFF.

V usage is TRBV5-6 and J usage is TRBJ2-7; 7 nucleotides agree with TRBD2. CDR3 length: 16 residues. Germline V gene sequence: CDR1 SGHDT, CDR2 YYEEEE. V dropped 0 bases and J dropped 6; count of bases not matched to a gene: 12. CDR3 nucleotides: TGTGCCAGCAGCTTGGTGGGGGGGGTAATGGAAGTCGAGCAGTACTTC. Protein product: CASSLVGGVMEVEQYF.

The V and J genes are TRBV15 and TRBJ2-4, with D unclear. The CDR3 consists of 18 residues. Trimming pared 0 bases from V and 5 bases from J, leaving 20 bases between. Germline assignment: CDR1 LNHNV and CDR2 YYDKDF (reference sequence). This CDR3 reads CATSRDPLLRTKQNIQYF. CDR3 nucleotides: TGTGCCACCAGCAGAGATCCATTGTTGCGAACCAAACAAAACATTCAGTACTTC.

Worth noting for this clone: At one boundary the junction diverges from the germline segment, which might be a read error. J is TRBJ2-4 and V is TRBV5-6; D possibly corresponds to TRBD2 (6 bases). CDR3 size: 16 residues. Germline assignment: CDR1 SGHDT and CDR2 YYEEEE. The chain's CDR3 is CASSLFNGGAKNSQYF. CDR3 coding DNA: TGTGCCAGCAGCTTGTTTAATGGAGGGGCCAAAAACAGTCAGTACTTC.

This clone appeared once. J is TRBJ1-5 and V is TRBV15; 8 bases are a match to TRBD1. This CDR3 contains 14 residues. Trimming took 6 bases from V and 4 from J; bases not matched to a gene: 5. CDR1 is LNHNV and CDR2 is YYDKDF in the germline V gene (reference sequence). The CDR3 sequence is CATRQQGGNQPQHF. The DNA for the CDR3 is TGTGCCACCAGACAACAGGGGGGGAATCAGCCCCAGCATTTT.

This chain connects TRBV7-2 to TRBJ2-5; 7 bases are shared with TRBD2. Losses at the gene ends were 2 bases for V and 2 bases for J; bases not matched to a gene: 5. The CDR3 consists of 15 residues. The germline gives CDR1 SGHTA, CDR2 FQGNSA. The CDR3 spells CASSLQQRGQETQYF. The CDR3 DNA sequence: TGTGCCAGCAGCTTACAGCAGCGGGGACAAGAGACCCAGTACTTC.

The chain has TRBV5-6 and TRBJ2-3; TRBD2 might be the D (5 bases). This CDR3 comprises 15 residues. V dropped 5 bases and J dropped 1 base, with 14 bases sitting between them. Germline CDR1 and CDR2: SGHDT and YYEEEE. CDR3 region: CASSLTGRGTDTQYF. The CDR3 DNA sequence: TGTGCCAGCAGTCTGACCGGGCGGGGCACAGATACGCAGTATTTT.

V and J are TRBV27 and TRBJ1-3, with a weak D call TRBD1 (5 bases). V dropped 3 bases and J dropped 0 bases, with 12 bases sitting between them. Germline V gene sequence: CDR1 MNHEY, CDR2 SMNVEV (reference sequence). The CDR3 extends over 16 amino acids. This chain's CDR3 is CASSLGPISSGNTIYF. For the CDR3, the DNA is TGTGCCAGCAGTTTGGGGCCAATTAGCTCTGGAAACACCATATATTTT.

The CDR3 loop reads CASSFAGQGVQETQYF. In nucleotides, the CDR3 is TGCGCCAGCAGCTTTGCGGGGCAGGGGGTCCAAGAGACCCAGTACTTC. The chain is built from TRBV5-1 and TRBJ2-5, with D perhaps TRBD1 (7 bases). Germline V gives CDR1 SGHRS, CDR2 YFSETQ. V was pared by 2 bases and J by 1 base, with 15 bases between. CDR3 length: 16 amino acids.

This clone was seen a single time. V is TRBV25-1 and J is TRBJ1-2; D is ambiguous. Germline CDR1 is MGHDK and CDR2 is SYGVNS. This CDR3 is built from 13 residues. V was cut by 6 bases and J by 8 bases, with 16 bases left in between. The CDR3 DNA sequence: TGTGCCAGCAGGGAGCGGCTAACTGGCGGCTACACCTTC. Encoded protein: CASRERLTGGYTF.

The gene calls are TRBV14 and TRBJ1-6; 8 nucleotides agree with TRBD1. Germline assignment: CDR1 SGHDN and CDR2 FVKESK. The CDR3 consists of 16 residues. Germline trimming cut 3 bases from V and 7 bases from J; bases unmatched to any gene: 8. The CDR3 reads CASSQVDRGSNSPLHF. DNA for the CDR3: TGTGCCAGCAGCCAGGTAGACAGGGGTAGCAATTCACCCCTCCACTTT.

The V and J genes are TRBV7-6 and TRBJ2-1; the D gene is possibly TRBD2 (5 bases). Germline V gene data show CDR1 as SGHVS and CDR2 as FNYEAQ. The ends were cut back, 5 bases at V and 6 bases at J, with 17 bases in the middle. The CDR3 length is 15 residues. The CDR3 sequence: CASSPIAGGPNEQFF. As DNA, the CDR3 is TGTGCCAGCAGCCCCATCGCGGGCGGGCCCAATGAGCAGTTCTTC.

The J gene is TRBJ1-3, the V gene TRBV5-1; 8 bases are a match to TRBD1. The CDR3 extends over 16 amino acids. The V gene's germline CDR1 is SGHRS and CDR2 YFSETQ. Trimming cost V 0 bases and J 4 bases; bases outside gene matches: 6. The CDR3 DNA sequence: TGCGCCAGCAGCTTGGGACCGACAGGGGTAGGAAACACCATATATTTT. Its translation: CASSLGPTGVGNTIYF.

The rearrangement joins TRBV5-1 to TRBJ2-4; tentatively, D is TRBD2 (6 bases). The germline V gene encodes CDR1 SGHRS and CDR2 YFSETQ. V lost 0 bases to trimming and J lost 8 bases, with 12 bases between them. The CDR3 has 14 residues. CDR3 coding DNA: TGCGCCAGCAGCTTGGTGGAGGGTTATGACATTCAGTACTTC. Amino acid sequence: CASSLVEGYDIQYF.

Here the CDR3 DNA reads TGTGCCAGCAGCCTGAACGGGGGGCGGAGAACAGATACGCAGTATTTT. Protein: CASSLNGGRRTDTQYF. The V and J genes are TRBV7-2 and TRBJ2-3; D perhaps matches TRBD2 (7 bases). Trimming pared 5 bases from V and 3 bases from J, leaving 18 bases between. In germline, CDR1 is SGHTA, CDR2 FQGNSA. The CDR3 sequence is 16 residues long.

The CDR3 sequence is CASSPPGIQGVYGYTF. The CDR3 DNA reads TGTGCCAGCTCACCACCAGGAATTCAGGGGGTCTATGGCTACACCTTC. The chain combines TRBV18 with TRBJ1-2, with 7 bases matching TRBD1. V was clipped by 0 bases and J by 4 bases; unmatched bases: 8. Germline-derived CDR1 and CDR2 are KGHSH and LQKENI. CDR3 length: 16 residues. The full variable domain, in which reference TRBV18 and TRBJ1-2 provide the parts outside the CDR3, is NAGVMQNPRHLVRRRGQEARLRCSPMKGHSHVYWYRQLPEEGLKFMVYLQKENIIDESGMPKERFSAEFPKEGPSILRIQQVVRGDSAAYFCASSPPGIQGVYGYTFGSGTRLTVV.

The chain uses TRBV11-2 and TRBJ1-3; possible D gene TRBD1, 6 bases. The CDR3 spans 16 residues. CDR1 and CDR2 (germline): SGHAT, FQNNGV. V dropped 6 bases and J dropped 0 bases, with 15 bases sitting between them. The CDR3 is CASRRAGASSGNTIYF. Here the CDR3 DNA reads TGTGCCAGCAGGAGAGCAGGGGCTAGCTCTGGAAACACCATATATTTT.

This clone has more than one count but fewer than ten. The CDR3: CASSDKTSGLETQYF. CDR3 coding DNA: TGTGCCAGCAGCGACAAGACTAGCGGTCTTGAGACCCAGTACTTC. The chain links TRBV9 to TRBJ2-5; 9 bases fit TRBD2. CDR3 length: 15 residues. The V and J ends lost 3 bases and 5 bases, in that order; junction bases with no gene match: 8. Germline V gene lookup returns CDR1 SGDLS and CDR2 YYNGEE.

This chain joins TRBV14 and TRBJ1-3; 8 bases agree with TRBD1. Trimming took 4 bases from V and 7 from J; bases not matched to a gene: 24. CDR3 size: 20 residues. CDR1 and CDR2 from the germline V gene are SGHDN and FVKESK. CDR3 sequence: CASSLTPWTGIFFRANTIYF. The DNA for the CDR3 is TGTGCCAGCAGCCTAACGCCCTGGACAGGGATATTTTTCAGAGCGAACACCATATATTTT.

The chain joins TRBV7-2 to TRBJ1-1; a weak D match, TRBD1 (5 bases). Trimming left V 5 bases short and J 8 bases short, with 12 bases between. Germline assignment: CDR1 SGHTA and CDR2 FQGNSA. The CDR3 length is 12 residues. CDR3 coding DNA: TGTGCCAGCAGCCCTACAGGTCCCGAAGCTTTCTTT. It translates to CASSPTGPEAFF.

V is TRBV7-2 and J is TRBJ2-1, with TRBD2 matching over 9 bases. With V trimmed by 1 base and J by 4 bases, 2 bases remained unmatched. This CDR3 region has 15 residues. Germline CDR1 reads SGHTA; CDR2 reads FQGNSA. The chain's CDR3 is CASSLERGAYNEQFF. The CDR3 DNA is TGTGCCAGCAGCTTAGAGCGGGGGGCTTACAATGAGCAGTTCTTC.

The table lists this clone with a count of one. The genes are TRBV7-6 and TRBJ1-1; TRBD1 aligns across 8 bases. CDR1 and CDR2 from the germline V gene are SGHVS and FNYEAQ. The CDR3 is 14 residues long. The V gene end was trimmed by 5 bases and the J gene end by 3 bases; junction bases not matched to a gene: 5. The CDR3 is CASSIGQGYTEAFF. For the CDR3, the DNA is TGTGCCAGCAGCATCGGACAGGGCTACACTGAAGCTTTCTTT.

The V gene is TRBV29-1, the J gene TRBJ2-5, with TRBD2 identical over 9 bases. Trimming took 5 bases from V and 4 from J; bases not matched to a gene: 8. The CDR3 sequence is 14 residues long. Germline CDR1 reads SQVTM; CDR2 reads ANQGSEA. CDR3 bases: TGCAGCGTTTTCGGCCTAGCGGGGACAGAGACCCAGTACTTC. It yields the protein CSVFGLAGTETQYF.

The rearrangement uses TRBV7-3 and TRBJ2-3; maybe TRBD1 (5 bases). Per the germline V gene, CDR1 is SGHTA and CDR2 is FQGTGA. V was trimmed by 0 bases and J by 0 bases, leaving 7 bases between them. The CDR3 spans 15 residues. In DNA form, the CDR3 reads TGTGCCAGCAGCTTAACTGGGGCTAGCACAGATACGCAGTATTTT. Translated, it gives CASSLTGASTDTQYF.